The clone carrying this T cell receptor (beta chain) was observed a few times. Through a sample-barcoded 5' primer and a J-beta primer mix, a second PCR was run for roughly 6 to 12 cycles. MiXCR, run by TCRdb on the 5' RACE reads, gives a single entry per CDR3 protein. The sample carries about 320,000 distinct CDR3 sequences, 25% to 30% recorded once. This specimen belongs to a study of blood T cells in healthy people across ages. V dropped 5 bases and J dropped 5 bases, with 10 bases sitting between them. This CDR3 contains 13 residues. From germline, CDR1 is SGHVS and CDR2 FQNEAQ. The origin of this receptor is a woman aged 70-85 years in good health. The V call is TRBV7-8, the J call TRBJ1-5; weak D call: TRBD1 (5 bases). The specimen was blood. The CDR3 sequence is CASSQGPDQPQHF. The CDR3 DNA reads as TGTGCCAGCAGCCAGGGTCCAGATCAGCCCCAGCATTTT.